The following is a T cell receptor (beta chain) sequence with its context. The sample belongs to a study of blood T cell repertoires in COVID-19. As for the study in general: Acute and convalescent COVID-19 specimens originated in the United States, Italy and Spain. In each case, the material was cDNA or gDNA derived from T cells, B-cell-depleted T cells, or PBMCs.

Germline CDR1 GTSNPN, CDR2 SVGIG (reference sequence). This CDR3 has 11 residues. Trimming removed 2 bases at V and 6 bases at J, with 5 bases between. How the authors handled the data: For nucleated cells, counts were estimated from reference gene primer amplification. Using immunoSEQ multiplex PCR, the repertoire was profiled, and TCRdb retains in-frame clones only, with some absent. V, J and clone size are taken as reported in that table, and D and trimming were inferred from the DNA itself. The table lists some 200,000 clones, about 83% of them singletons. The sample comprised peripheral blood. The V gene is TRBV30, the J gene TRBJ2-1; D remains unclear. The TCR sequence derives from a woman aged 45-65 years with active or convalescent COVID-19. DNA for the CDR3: TGTGCCTGGAGTCGAGCCAATGAGCAGTTCTTC. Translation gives CAWSRANEQFF.